The following is a TCR beta chain sequence with its context. The CDR3 totals 16 residues. Losses at the gene ends were 2 bases for V and 4 bases for J; bases not matched to a gene: 9. The germline V gene has CDR1 LNHNV and CDR2 YYDKDF (reference sequence). Original methodology: Estimates of nucleated cell counts were drawn from the amplification of reference gene primers. Sequencing used immunoSEQ multiplex PCR; TCRdb keeps in-frame clones, though not all of them. V, J and clone size derive from that table, while D and trimming were established from the DNA sequence. The table lists fewer than 450,000 clones, nearly 90% of them singletons. This record belongs to a study of blood T cell repertoires in COVID-19. Study summary: Whether acute or convalescent, the COVID-19 samples came from the United States, Italy and Spain. The analysed material was cDNA or gDNA that came from T cells, B-cell-depleted T cells, or PBMCs.

This TCR was sampled from a woman aged 35 to 49 with acute COVID-19. The sample was PBMCs or T cells enriched from blood (not recorded which). The chain is built from TRBV15 and TRBJ1-2; 8 bases are shared with TRBD1. The DNA for the CDR3 is TGTGCCACCAGCAGATCAAGACAGGGGTATGTCTATGGCTACACCTTC. Translation gives CATSRSRQGYVYGYTF.